This T cell receptor beta chain was documented in a study of cytomegalovirus exposure and HLA in healthy donors. Of note for this clone: What it binds is unknown.

In germline, CDR1 is KGHSH, CDR2 LQKENI. This CDR3 has 15 amino acids. Trimming at V came to 3 bases and at J to 7 bases, leaving 3 bases not matched to a gene. Study-level points and caveats: According to an earlier analysis, most TCR beta V segments yielded productive rearrangements about 90% or about 30% of the time.

This PCR relied on a set of 60 Vbeta primers and 13 Jbeta primers. Method: immunoSEQ multiplex PCR; TCRdb's copy keeps in-frame clones and lacks some. The sample holds under 200,000 clones, 60% to 85% seen once. This chain joins TRBV18 and TRBJ2-1; the match to TRBD2 covers 13 bases. Sequencing used PBMCs. The origin of this receptor is a man aged 35 to 55 in good health and CMV-seronegative. The CDR3 region has the DNA TGTGCCAGCTCACCCGGACTAGCGGGAGTGAATGAGCAGTTCTTC. Encoded protein: CASSPGLAGVNEQFF.